The source of this T cell receptor (beta chain) is a study of cytotoxic CD8 clonotypes in ibrutinib-treated CLL. Study in general: Among patients, approximately 24 responded partially and 2 completely; 15 or so then stayed remitted and roughly 12 progressed after median about 68 months. The authors obtained response samples at a median of about 12 months of treatment, range 6 to 36. Notes on the study in general: At ibrutinib response, clonality increased, and at progression it declined back toward baseline.

Approximately 2 micrograms of genomic DNA (from cryopreserved PBMCs) were used for TCR beta libraries. CDR1 is KGHSH, CDR2 LQKENI, per germline. The V and J ends lost 4 bases and 5 bases, in that order; junction bases with no gene match: 7. The CDR3 spans 15 residues. About this clone itself: Antigen unknown.

The method was immunoSEQ multiplex PCR; TCRdb's version includes in-frame clones alone and lacks a portion of them. The sample has about 330,000 clones; over 60% are singletons. The chain joins TRBV18 to TRBJ2-1; 8 bases fit TRBD2. The clonotype was recovered from a human donor with chronic lymphocytic leukemia. The material sequenced was PBMCs, taken after 36 months of ibrutinib treatment. CDR3 protein: CASSRRAGANNEQFF. CDR3 bases: TGTGCCAGCTCACGAAGAGCGGGAGCCAACAATGAGCAGTTCTTC. The variable domain in full, with the rest retrieved from reference TRBV18 and TRBJ2-1, is NAGVMQNPRHLVRRRGQEARLRCSPMKGHSHVYWYRQLPEEGLKFMVYLQKENIIDESGMPKERFSAEFPKEGPSILRIQQVVRGDSAAYFCASSRRAGANNEQFFGPGTRLTVL.